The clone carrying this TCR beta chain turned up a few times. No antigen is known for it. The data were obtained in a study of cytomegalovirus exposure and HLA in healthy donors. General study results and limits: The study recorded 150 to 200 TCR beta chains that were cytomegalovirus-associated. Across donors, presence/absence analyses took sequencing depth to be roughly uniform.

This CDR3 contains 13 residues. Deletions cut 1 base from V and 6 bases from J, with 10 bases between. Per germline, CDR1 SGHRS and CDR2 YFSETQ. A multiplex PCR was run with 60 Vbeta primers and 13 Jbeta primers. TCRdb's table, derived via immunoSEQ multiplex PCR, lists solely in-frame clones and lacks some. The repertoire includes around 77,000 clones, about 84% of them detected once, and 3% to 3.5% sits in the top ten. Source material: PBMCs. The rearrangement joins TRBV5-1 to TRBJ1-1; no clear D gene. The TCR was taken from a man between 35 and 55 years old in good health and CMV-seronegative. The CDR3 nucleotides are TGCGCCAGCAGCTTGAGTGACGGGGCTGAAGCTTTCTTT. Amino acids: CASSLSDGAEAFF.